This T cell receptor (beta chain) came from a study of Graves' ophthalmopathy and Graves' hyperthyroidism. The authors isolated PBMCs from 9.5 to 10 ml of fresh peripheral blood. Worth noting for this clonotype: Antigen unknown.

The CDR3 has 16 amino acids. Germline V lookup: CDR1 SNHLY, CDR2 FYNNEI. Trimming left V 2 bases short and J 6 bases short, with 18 bases between. Study-level findings and limits: Most clonotypes expanded in thyroid above 0.001 frequency were present in blood too. The model achieved about 70% sensitivity and roughly 72% specificity for ophthalmopathy progression.

From RNA, the CDR3 regions of TCR beta chains were amplified and sequenced. HTBI primers served in a first-round RT-PCR, which a second-round multiplex PCR followed. One entry per CDR3 protein results from TCRdb running MiXCR on the multiplex PCR reads. The data hold about 480,000 distinct CDR3 sequences, with approximately 15% observed a single time. This sequence joins TRBV2 and TRBJ2-3, with D unresolved. Material: blood. The TCR was taken from a woman aged 30 to 39 with Graves' ophthalmopathy. The CDR3 spells CASSEYISYGVDTQYF. The CDR3 DNA reads as TGTGCCAGCAGTGAATACATAAGCTATGGGGTGGATACGCAGTATTTT. The variable domain in full, with the rest retrieved from reference TRBV2 and TRBJ2-3, is EPEVTQTPSHQVTQMGQEVILRCVPISNHLYFYWYRQILGQKVEFLVSFYNNEISEKSEIFDDQFSVERPDGSNFTLKIRSTKLEDSAMYFCASSEYISYGVDTQYFGPGTRLTVL.